The subject of this entry is one T cell receptor beta chain. Its specificity is unknown. The sample is drawn from a study of blood T cells in healthy people across ages. A second PCR, run for about 7 to 11 cycles, used a sample-barcoded 5' primer plus a J-beta primer mix. CDR3-containing paired-end reads numbering at least 2.5 million came from each sample. TCRdb re-called the 5' RACE reads with MiXCR, one entry per CDR3 protein. Of approximately 1,000,000 distinct CDR3 sequences listed, more than 40% are singletons. This CDR3 region has 16 residues. The germline gives CDR1 MGHRA, CDR2 YSYEKL. The germline V and J ends were trimmed by 0 bases and 2 bases, with 14 bases remaining between them. Regarding the study as a whole: It was held that diversity estimates obtained from one million T cells represented underestimates. Older individuals had lower TCR beta diversity per million T cells (the decline was roughly linear). Naive CD4+ cell counts and diversity both ran higher in long-lived than in aged donors.

Sequenced sample: blood. The receptor was derived from a woman in her fifties or sixties in good health. V is TRBV4-1 and J is TRBJ2-7, with a tentative D call TRBD1 (6 bases). The chain's CDR3 is CASSQEGQGLPYEQYF. The CDR3 DNA reads TGCGCCAGCAGCCAAGAGGGGCAGGGGCTTCCCTACGAGCAGTACTTC.